These 29 T cell receptor beta chains originate from one sample sequenced in a study of STAT5B mutations in CD4+ large granular lymphocyte leukemia. The repertoire was sequenced with immunoSEQ multiplex PCR; TCRdb's copy has only in-frame clones and lacks some. Among 25,000 to 35,000 clones listed, about two thirds were seen once. What was sequenced was CD4+ T cells from blood buffy coats. The receptors stem from a human donor in good health.

This chain uses TRBV7-6 with TRBJ2-1, with 8 nucleotides matching TRBD2. CDR1 SGHVS and CDR2 FNYEAQ come from the germline V gene. Trimming at V came to 0 bases and at J to 0 bases, leaving 10 bases not matched to a gene. This CDR3 region has 19 residues. This chain's CDR3 is CASSLAPAGDPSSYNEQFF. DNA of the CDR3: TGTGCCAGCAGCTTAGCGCCAGCGGGGGACCCCAGCTCCTACAATGAGCAGTTCTTC. Full variable domain (remainder filled in from reference TRBV7-6 and TRBJ2-1): GAGVSQSPRYKVTKRGQDVALRCDPISGHVSLYWYRQALGQGPEFLTYFNYEAQQDKSGLPNDRFSAERPEGSISTLTIQRTEQRDSAMYRCASSLAPAGDPSSYNEQFFGPGTRLTVL.

The gene calls are TRBV6-4 and TRBJ2-7, with D possibly being TRBD1 (5 bases). V was pared by 7 bases and J by 4 bases, with 17 bases between. This CDR3 contains 14 residues. The germline V gene encodes CDR1 MRHNA and CDR2 SNTAGT. CDR3 nucleotide sequence: TGTGCCAGCACTTCTCCTTCCGACAGATACGAGCAGTACGTC. It specifies CASTSPSDRYEQYV.

V usage is TRBV19 and J usage is TRBJ1-5; 7 nucleotides align to TRBD1. V lost 5 bases and J lost 6; bases outside the gene matches: 10. CDR1 LNHDA and CDR2 SQIVND come from the germline V gene (reference sequence). This CDR3 has 15 residues. CDR3 residues: CASSSPGRGSQPQHF. The CDR3 nucleotides read TGTGCCAGTAGTTCTCCGGGCAGGGGGAGTCAGCCCCAGCATTTT.

The rearrangement joins TRBV7-9 to TRBJ1-3; no definite D call. The V gene lost 5 bases and the J gene lost 8 bases, with 16 bases spanning the gap. Germline V gene lookup returns CDR1 SEHNR and CDR2 FQNEAQ (reference sequence). The CDR3 sequence is 14 residues long. The CDR3 spells CASSPLLAVDTIYF. CDR3 nucleotide sequence: TGTGCCAGCAGCCCCCTTTTGGCGGTTGACACCATATATTTT.

This chain links TRBV15 with TRBJ1-4; D perhaps matches TRBD1 (5 bases). The ends were cut back, 1 base at V and 2 bases at J, with 8 bases in the middle. CDR3 length: 15 residues. Germline V gives CDR1 LNHNV, CDR2 YYDKDF (reference sequence). The chain's CDR3 is CATSRGGGTNEKLFF. The CDR3, as DNA: TGTGCCACCAGCAGAGGGGGGGGGACTAATGAAAAACTGTTTTTT.

This clone was observed a single time. This rearrangement joins TRBV27 to TRBJ2-5, with D maybe TRBD2 (6 bases). V lost 3 bases, J lost 5 bases, and 22 bases lay in between. CDR1 and CDR2 (germline): MNHEY, SMNVEV (reference sequence). This CDR3 is built from 17 residues. Here the CDR3 reads CASSFSPFDGRLETQYF. The CDR3, as DNA: TGTGCCAGCAGTTTCTCCCCTTTCGACGGGAGACTTGAGACCCAGTACTTC.

The chain couples TRBV9 to TRBJ2-2; no clear D. The CDR3 spans 14 residues. The V gene lost 0 bases and the J gene lost 1 base, with 4 bases spanning the gap. Germline-derived CDR1 and CDR2 are SGDLS and YYNGEE. Here the CDR3 reads CASSVGQNTGELFF. CDR3 coding DNA: TGTGCCAGCAGCGTAGGGCAGAACACCGGGGAGCTGTTTTTT.

Here the CDR3 DNA reads TGTGCCAGCAGCTTGGACGGGGGACCTCTTGGCTATGGCTACACCTTC. Its protein is CASSLDGGPLGYGYTF. This rearrangement joins TRBV5-4 to TRBJ1-2; D is perhaps TRBD1 (5 bases). There are 16 residues in the CDR3. Germline V gene data show CDR1 as SGHNT and CDR2 as YYREEE (reference sequence). V lost 0 bases and J 4 bases, leaving 16 bases between the germline ends.

The chain combines TRBV5-4 with TRBJ2-5, with D perhaps TRBD1 or TRBD2 (5 bases each). The V and J ends lost 5 bases and 0 bases respectively, with 17 bases between them. Germline CDR1 is SGHNT and CDR2 is YYREEE (reference sequence). The CDR3 extends over 16 amino acids. CDR3 bases: TGTGCCAGCAGACCTCCGGGACGAGCCAACCAAGAGACCCAGTACTTC. Translated: CASRPPGRANQETQYF.

The chain recombines TRBV6-1 with TRBJ2-7; the D gene is possibly TRBD1 (6 bases). The CDR3 totals 15 residues. V lost 8 bases and J lost 7, with 24 bases in between. Germline lookup yields CDR1 MNHNS and CDR2 SASEGT. CDR3 sequence: CASLKTGKWSEEQYF. CDR3 sequence (DNA): TGTGCCAGCCTGAAAACAGGGAAATGGTCCGAAGAGCAGTACTTC.

The chain links TRBV11-2 to TRBJ1-1; 8 bases match TRBD1. Germline CDR1 SGHAT, CDR2 FQNNGV. Trimming took 5 bases from V and 1 from J; bases not matched to a gene: 9. This CDR3 spans 16 amino acids. CDR3 nucleotides: TGTGCCAGCAGCCCAAACCCCACAGGGGGGAACACTGAAGCTTTCTTT. Amino acid sequence: CASSPNPTGGNTEAFF.

V gene TRBV11-3 combines with J gene TRBJ2-7; no definite D call. The V end was cut by 2 bases, the J end by 6 bases, with 17 bases between. Germline assignment: CDR1 SGHNT and CDR2 YENEEA. This CDR3 contains 15 residues. This CDR3 reads CASSLRSGWVGEQYF. CDR3 sequence (DNA): TGTGCCAGCAGCTTACGTTCCGGGTGGGTCGGCGAGCAGTACTTC.

This clone was seen a handful of times. This chain joins TRBV28 and TRBJ1-5; a weak D match, TRBD1 (5 bases). With 11 bases removed from V and 7 bases from J, the gap between germline ends came to 15 bases. The CDR3 sequence is 12 residues long. Per the germline V gene, CDR1 is MDHEN and CDR2 is SYDVKM. The CDR3 bases are TGTGCCTGGGCGGGGCTCGGGCAGCCCCAGCATTTT. Protein product: CAWAGLGQPQHF.

The V call is TRBV5-6, the J call TRBJ2-1; 8 bases match TRBD2. Germline loops: CDR1 SGHDT, CDR2 YYEEEE. The CDR3 runs 16 residues. V shed 3 bases and J 2 bases; nucleotides not matched to a gene: 7. The CDR3 coding sequence is TGTGCCAGCAGCTATAGCGGGGAGCGCACCTACAATGAGCAGTTCTTC. This codes for CASSYSGERTYNEQFF.

The chain combines TRBV19 with TRBJ1-1, with D perhaps matching TRBD1 (6 bases). V shed 6 bases and J shed 5 bases, with 16 bases lying between them. This CDR3 has 14 residues. The germline CDR1 and CDR2 sequences are LNHDA and SQIVND (reference sequence). The CDR3 sequence: CASSGTNAGTEAFF. DNA for the CDR3: TGTGCCAGTAGCGGGACAAATGCAGGGACTGAAGCTTTCTTT.

The chain couples TRBV18 to TRBJ1-1; possibly TRBD1 for D (6 bases). Germline CDR1 KGHSH, CDR2 LQKENI. V was trimmed by 7 bases and J by 0 bases, leaving 9 bases between them. This CDR3 is 13 amino acids long. The CDR3 nucleotides read TGTGCCAGCTACGGACAGATGAACACTGAAGCTTTCTTT. Translation: CASYGQMNTEAFF.

The gene calls are TRBV25-1 and TRBJ1-1; 7 nucleotides agree with TRBD1. V lost 9 bases and J lost 0; bases outside the gene matches: 10. The CDR3 consists of 15 residues. Germline-derived CDR1 and CDR2 are MGHDK and SYGVNS. Here the CDR3 reads CASTSGGGLNTEAFF. DNA of the CDR3: TGTGCCAGTACATCAGGGGGAGGACTGAACACTGAAGCTTTCTTT. The full variable domain, in which reference TRBV25-1 and TRBJ1-1 provide the parts outside the CDR3, is EADIYQTPRYLVIGTGKKITLECSQTMGHDKMYWYQQDPGMELHLIHYSYGVNSTEKGDLSSESTVSRIRTEHFPLTLESARPSHTSQYLCASTSGGGLNTEAFFGQGTRLTVV.

This chain connects TRBV7-2 to TRBJ2-2, with 10 bases identical to TRBD2. J was trimmed by 3 bases and V by 6 bases; bases with no gene match: 4. Germline CDR1 reads SGHTA; CDR2 reads FQGNSA. The CDR3 spans 15 residues. The CDR3 sequence is CASSIAGGHTGELFF. As DNA, the CDR3 is TGTGCCAGCAGTATAGCGGGGGGCCACACCGGGGAGCTGTTTTTT.

The chain uses TRBV7-3 and TRBJ2-5, with D tentatively TRBD1 (7 bases). Germline CDR1 reads SGHTA; CDR2 reads FQGTGA. This CDR3 has 13 residues. Trimming pared 4 bases from V and 6 bases from J, leaving 12 bases between. CDR3 in DNA: TGTGCCAGCAGCTCCCAGGGGGGACAGACCCAGTACTTC. Residues: CASSSQGGQTQYF.

The chain has TRBV7-3 and TRBJ2-7; TRBD2 aligns across 8 bases. This CDR3 spans 15 amino acids. Per the germline V gene, CDR1 is SGHTA and CDR2 is FQGTGA. V shed 1 base and J 0 bases; nucleotides not matched to a gene: 2. The CDR3 DNA sequence: TGTGCCAGCAGCTTAAGCCTAGCGGGCTCCTACGAGCAGTACTTC. Its translation: CASSLSLAGSYEQYF. The variable domain in full, completed from reference TRBV7-3 and TRBJ2-7, reads GAGVSQTPSNKVTEKGKYVELRCDPISGHTALYWYRQSLGQGPEFLIYFQGTGAADDSGLPNDRFFAVRPEGSVSTLKIQRTERGDSAVYLCASSLSLAGSYEQYFGPGTRLTVT.

This chain links TRBV11-3 with TRBJ2-2, with D uncertain. The CDR3 totals 13 residues. Germline assignment: CDR1 SGHNT and CDR2 YENEEA. Trimming took 9 bases from V and 5 from J, leaving 13 bases between them. DNA of the CDR3: TGTGCCAGTCACCAAGACGGTACCGGGGAGCTGTTTTTT. This gives the protein CASHQDGTGELFF.

The chain has TRBV5-1 and TRBJ2-5, with a weak D call TRBD1 (5 bases). From germline, CDR1 is SGHRS and CDR2 YFSETQ. V dropped 1 base and J dropped 4 bases, with 11 bases sitting between them. CDR3 length: 14 residues. Written as DNA, the CDR3 is TGCGCCAGCAGCTTGCTCAGGCAGGGAGAGACCCAGTACTTC. Residues: CASSLLRQGETQYF.

The chain joins TRBV7-8 to TRBJ1-5, with TRBD1 identical over 9 bases. V lost 5 bases, J lost 7 bases, and 6 bases stayed unmatched. There are 14 residues in the CDR3. The germline V gene encodes CDR1 SGHVS and CDR2 FQNEAQ. The CDR3 spells CASSPATGGQPQHF. The CDR3 nucleotides are TGTGCCAGCAGCCCCGCGACAGGGGGGCAGCCCCAGCATTTT.

J is TRBJ2-2 and V is TRBV9, with 8 bases fitting TRBD1. The trim removed 4 bases at V and 2 bases at J, leaving 4 bases unmatched. The germline V gene encodes CDR1 SGDLS and CDR2 YYNGEE. The CDR3 loop spans 15 amino acids. CDR3 region: CASSQGTGNTGELFF. CDR3 nucleotides: TGTGCCAGCAGCCAAGGGACAGGCAACACCGGGGAGCTGTTTTTT.

This clone was found a few times. The rearrangement joins TRBV28 to TRBJ1-1, with no clear D. Trimming took off 4 bases at V and 0 bases at J, with 6 bases between the two ends. Germline V gene lookup returns CDR1 MDHEN and CDR2 SYDVKM. The CDR3 has 13 residues. CDR3 DNA sequence: TGTGCCAGCAGTTCCGTAATGAACACTGAAGCTTTCTTT. It encodes CASSSVMNTEAFF.

The genes are TRBV4-3 and TRBJ2-1, with 8 bases matching TRBD2. The trim removed 1 base at V and 7 bases at J, leaving 9 bases unmatched. The CDR3 is 16 amino acids. CDR1 is LGHNA, CDR2 YSLEER, per germline. CDR3 in amino acids: CASSQGIQRERNEQFF. Here the CDR3 DNA reads TGCGCCAGCAGCCAAGGTATACAGCGGGAGAGGAATGAGCAGTTCTTC.

The chain employs TRBV27 and TRBJ2-1; D possibly matches TRBD1 or TRBD2 (5 bases each). The length of the CDR3 is 14 residues. From germline, CDR1 is MNHEY and CDR2 SMNVEV (reference sequence). Trimming shortened V by 10 bases and J by 4 bases, and 17 bases separated the two germline ends. Written as DNA, the CDR3 is TGTGCCACCTTTCCGGGACGGACTTACAATGAGCAGTTCTTC. This sequence encodes CATFPGRTYNEQFF.

This clone was picked up a small number of times. The V and J genes are TRBV7-2 and TRBJ1-2, with 8 bases identical to TRBD1. CDR3 length: 14 residues. J lost 2 bases, V lost 1 base, and 0 bases had no gene match. Per the germline V gene, CDR1 is SGHTA and CDR2 is FQGNSA. CDR3: CASSLGQGNYGYTF. CDR3 nucleotides: TGTGCCAGCAGCTTAGGACAGGGGAACTATGGCTACACCTTC.

This rearrangement joins TRBV25-1 to TRBJ1-2, with no clear D. V shed 5 bases and J shed 8 bases, with 12 bases lying between them. The germline V gene has CDR1 MGHDK and CDR2 SYGVNS. The CDR3 totals 12 residues. CDR3 in amino acids: CASSSSRLGYTF. CDR3 DNA: TGTGCCAGCAGTTCTTCCAGGTTGGGCTACACCTTC.